The next 29 T cell receptor beta chains were all read from a single sample in a study of control samples from healthy donors and cancer patients. The table came from immunoSEQ multiplex PCR; TCRdb's copy has only in-frame clones and leaves some out. The sample shows roughly 130,000 clones, less than 95% of them seen only once. The sample taken for sequencing was blood. The receptors shown here come from a man between 18 and 29 years old in good health.

The V gene is TRBV9, the J gene TRBJ1-3; D unclear. The germline V and J ends were trimmed by 2 bases and 0 bases, with 3 bases remaining between them. Germline CDR1 is SGDLS and CDR2 is YYNGEE. The CDR3 loop spans 13 amino acids. The CDR3 bases are TGTGCCAGCAGCGTCTACTCTGGAAACACCATATATTTT. It specifies CASSVYSGNTIYF.

The rearrangement links TRBV3-1 (or the pseudogene TRBV3-2) to TRBJ1-5; D gene ambiguous. Germline V lookup: CDR1 LGHDT, CDR2 YNNKEL (reference sequence). The CDR3 has 13 residues. The V end lost 4 bases, the J end lost 7 bases, and 11 bases lay between the germline ends. The CDR3 DNA follows: TGTGCCAGCAGCCCCGGGGTGGGGCAGCCCCAGCATTTT. Its protein product is CASSPGVGQPQHF.

V gene TRBV18 combines with J gene TRBJ1-2, with D tentatively TRBD1 (5 bases). This CDR3 has 15 amino acids. Germline CDR1 KGHSH, CDR2 LQKENI. The V end lost 0 bases, the J end lost 0 bases, and 8 bases lay between the germline ends. The CDR3 reads CASSPPGGTNYGYTF. The CDR3 DNA follows: TGTGCCAGCTCACCACCGGGGGGAACTAACTATGGCTACACCTTC. The full variable domain, in which reference TRBV18 and TRBJ1-2 provide the parts outside the CDR3, is NAGVMQNPRHLVRRRGQEARLRCSPMKGHSHVYWYRQLPEEGLKFMVYLQKENIIDESGMPKERFSAEFPKEGPSILRIQQVVRGDSAAYFCASSPPGGTNYGYTFGSGTRLTVV.

The chain is built from TRBV6-2 or TRBV6-3 and TRBJ1-5, with D possibly TRBD1 on 5 matching bases. V was pared by 2 bases and J by 7 bases, with 9 bases between. The germline V gene has CDR1 MNHEY and CDR2 SVGEGT. This CDR3 has 13 residues. This chain's CDR3 is CASSYVGDQPQHF. DNA for the CDR3: TGTGCCAGCAGTTACGTGGGGGACCAGCCCCAGCATTTT.

The chain links TRBV5-1 to TRBJ1-3; no clear D gene. The V gene's germline CDR1 is SGHRS and CDR2 YFSETQ. Deletions cut 0 bases from V and 4 bases from J, with 8 bases between. The CDR3 totals 14 residues. The CDR3 loop is CASSLGHSGNTIYF. The CDR3 nucleotides read TGCGCCAGCAGCTTGGGACATTCAGGAAACACCATATATTTT.

The chain has TRBV10-1 and TRBJ1-2, with 8 bases identical to TRBD1. Germline V gene data show CDR1 as WNHNN and CDR2 as SYGVQD (reference sequence). The CDR3 is made up of 17 amino acids. With V trimmed by 5 bases and J by 2 bases, 13 bases remained unmatched. The CDR3 DNA reads TGCGCCAGCAGTCCCCTCACCGGGACAGGACCCAACTATGGCTACACCTTC. Encoded protein: CASSPLTGTGPNYGYTF.

The rearrangement joins TRBV6-5 to TRBJ1-2; a weak D match, TRBD1 (5 bases). This CDR3 is built from 14 residues. The V end lost 0 bases, the J end lost 4 bases, and 9 bases lay between the germline ends. Germline V gene sequence: CDR1 MNHEY, CDR2 SVGAGI. The CDR3 DNA follows: TGTGCCAGCAGTTACTCCCTCGGGACCTATGGCTACACCTTC. Translation gives CASSYSLGTYGYTF.

The chain is built from TRBV13 and TRBJ1-5, with D unclear. Trimming shortened V by 0 bases and J by 2 bases, and 8 bases separated the two germline ends. The CDR3 sequence is 15 residues long. CDR1 is PRHDT and CDR2 is FYEKMQ in the germline V gene (reference sequence). The CDR3: CASSLGSAGNQPQHF. DNA of the CDR3: TGTGCCAGCAGCTTAGGAAGCGCCGGCAATCAGCCCCAGCATTTT.

The genes are TRBV7-9 and TRBJ2-7; D possibly corresponds to TRBD1 (6 bases). The CDR3 spans 15 residues. Germline V gives CDR1 SEHNR, CDR2 FQNEAQ (reference sequence). The ends were cut back, 6 bases at V and 3 bases at J, with 18 bases in the middle. In DNA, the CDR3 is TGTGCCAGCAGTGACGACAGGCTCCCTCTCTACGAGCAGTACTTC. Protein product: CASSDDRLPLYEQYF.

The gene calls are TRBV5-1 and TRBJ1-1, with 7 nucleotides matching TRBD1. The CDR3 has 15 amino acids. J was trimmed by 1 base and V by 4 bases; bases with no gene match: 7. The V gene's germline CDR1 is SGHRS and CDR2 YFSETQ. The CDR3 spells CASSRKTGANTEAFF. CDR3 bases: TGCGCCAGCAGCAGGAAAACAGGGGCGAACACTGAAGCTTTCTTT.

This clone was observed a single time. The chain recombines TRBV7-2 with TRBJ1-3; D ambiguous. Trimming removed 4 bases from V and 0 bases from J, with 7 bases in between. CDR3 length: 14 residues. CDR1 SGHTA and CDR2 FQGNSA come from the germline V gene. DNA for the CDR3: TGTGCCAGCAGCTCAGGTCTCTCTGGAAACACCATATATTTT. Protein product: CASSSGLSGNTIYF.

The V gene is TRBV12-2, the J gene TRBJ1-1. TRBV12-2 is an annotated pseudogene. The CDR3 runs 12 residues. The CDR3 loop reads CASRFRPAGAFF. CDR3 DNA: TGTGCAAGTCGTTTCCGACCTGCGGGGGCTTTCTTT.

CDR3 sequence reads: CASSPLLAGLYEQFF. The CDR3 DNA reads as TGTGCCAGCTCACCACTTCTAGCGGGGCTCTATGAGCAGTTCTTC. V and J are TRBV18 and TRBJ2-1, with 9 bases fitting TRBD2. Per germline, CDR1 KGHSH and CDR2 LQKENI. The trim removed 1 base at V and 8 bases at J, leaving 6 bases unmatched. This CDR3 comprises 15 residues.

The CDR3 nucleotides read TGCGCCAGCGGTCGAGGGCAGGTTAATGAAAAACTGTTTTTT. Translating it yields CASGRGQVNEKLFF. The V gene is TRBV10-2, the J gene TRBJ1-4; D remains unclear. The CDR3 spans 14 residues. Germline V gene data show CDR1 as WSHSY and CDR2 as SAAADI. Trimming cost V 8 bases and J 4 bases, with 14 bases left between them.

In DNA, the CDR3 is TGTGCCAGCAGTCGAATAGGGGGGGGCACAGATACGCAGTATTTT. This encodes CASSRIGGGTDTQYF. The chain links TRBV13 to TRBJ2-3; D is perhaps TRBD2 (7 bases). The CDR3 sequence is 15 residues long. Trimming took 6 bases from V and 1 from J, leaving 14 bases between them. The germline CDR1 and CDR2 sequences are PRHDT and FYEKMQ (reference sequence).

The chain is built from TRBV11-2 and TRBJ1-2; unclear D gene. V was clipped by 10 bases and J by 4 bases, with 13 bases between them. The germline V gene encodes CDR1 SGHAT and CDR2 FQNNGV. This CDR3 is 12 amino acids long. The CDR3 loop reads CANGLPGYGYTF. In nucleotides, the CDR3 is TGTGCCAATGGACTTCCCGGCTATGGCTACACCTTC.

V gene TRBV6-5 combines with J gene TRBJ1-5, with 7 bases fitting TRBD1. CDR3 length: 15 amino acids. Germline V gives CDR1 MNHEY, CDR2 SVGAGI. V shed 6 bases and J 2 bases; nucleotides not matched to a gene: 7. This chain's CDR3 is CASSSGQAGNQPQHF. CDR3 DNA: TGTGCCAGCAGCTCCGGACAGGCCGGCAATCAGCCCCAGCATTTT.

This rearrangement joins TRBV27 to TRBJ2-5; TRBD1 matches 7 bases. Germline V gene sequence: CDR1 MNHEY, CDR2 SMNVEV (reference sequence). The CDR3 totals 14 residues. Trimming at V came to 5 bases and at J to 7 bases, leaving 10 bases not matched to a gene. The chain's CDR3 is CASSPGQVRGTQYF. CDR3 coding DNA: TGTGCCAGCAGTCCCGGACAGGTTCGGGGGACCCAGTACTTC.

Only a few counts were recorded for this clone. The chain links TRBV25-1 to TRBJ1-2, with no clear D. Germline CDR1 is MGHDK and CDR2 is SYGVNS. With 6 bases removed from V and 8 bases from J, the gap between germline ends came to 16 bases. The CDR3 covers 13 residues. In DNA, the CDR3 is TGTGCCAGCAGCCCCCAGCCGGGAGGCGGCTACACCTTC. As protein: CASSPQPGGGYTF.

The chain joins TRBV2 to TRBJ1-5; a possible D gene is TRBD1 (5 bases). Deletions cut 6 bases from V and 8 bases from J, with 8 bases between. CDR3 length: 11 amino acids. Germline V lookup: CDR1 SNHLY, CDR2 FYNNEI. The CDR3 sequence is CASRGEEPQHF. The CDR3 DNA sequence: TGTGCCAGCAGGGGGGAAGAGCCCCAGCATTTT. The whole variable domain, remainder taken from reference TRBV2 and TRBJ1-5, is EPEVTQTPSHQVTQMGQEVILRCVPISNHLYFYWYRQILGQKVEFLVSFYNNEISEKSEIFDDQFSVERPDGSNFTLKIRSTKLEDSAMYFCASRGEEPQHFGDGTRLSIL.

This chain joins TRBV4-1 and TRBJ1-2; D gene ambiguous. The CDR3 runs 15 residues. The V gene's germline CDR1 is MGHRA and CDR2 YSYEKL. The V end was cut by 4 bases, the J end by 4 bases, with 16 bases between. CDR3 nucleotides: TGCGCCAGCAGCCCGCAACTACAGACCTCCTATGGCTACACCTTC. Encoded protein: CASSPQLQTSYGYTF.

The chain employs TRBV5-1 and TRBJ1-2, with D perhaps matching TRBD1 (5 bases). Germline lookup yields CDR1 SGHRS and CDR2 YFSETQ. V was trimmed by 4 bases and J by 3 bases, leaving 16 bases between them. The CDR3 runs to 15 residues. DNA for the CDR3: TGCGCCAGCAGCGCTGGGGCGTGGGATCACTATGGCTACACCTTC. This sequence encodes CASSAGAWDHYGYTF. The full variable domain, in which reference TRBV5-1 and TRBJ1-2 provide the parts outside the CDR3, is KAGVTQTPRYLIKTRGQQVTLSCSPISGHRSVSWYQQTPGQGLQFLFEYFSETQRNKGNFPGRFSGRQFSNSRSEMNVSTLELGDSALYLCASSAGAWDHYGYTFGSGTRLTVV.

In this sample, this clone turned up a few times. This rearrangement joins TRBV5-6 to TRBJ1-4; D might be TRBD1 (6 bases). Per germline, CDR1 SGHDT and CDR2 YYEEEE. The CDR3 has 16 residues. Trimming shortened V by 5 bases and J by 2 bases, and 16 bases separated the two germline ends. DNA of the CDR3: TGTGCCAGCAGTTCTTACAGGGACCGCACTAATGAAAAACTGTTTTTT. It translates to CASSSYRDRTNEKLFF.

The rearrangement joins TRBV6-5 to TRBJ1-1; D possibly corresponds to TRBD1 (5 bases). Germline loops: CDR1 MNHEY, CDR2 SVGAGI. This CDR3 comprises 15 residues. With 5 bases removed from V and 0 bases from J, the gap between germline ends came to 13 bases. CDR3 sequence (DNA): TGTGCCAGCAGTCGAATTACAGGTTTGAACACTGAAGCTTTCTTT. Residues: CASSRITGLNTEAFF.

This chain links TRBV6-1 with TRBJ2-1; D unclear. Germline lookup yields CDR1 MNHNS and CDR2 SASEGT. The V end lost 1 base, the J end lost 10 bases, and 8 bases lay between the germline ends. The CDR3 is 12 residues long. The CDR3 protein is CASSEVVGEQFF. CDR3 sequence (DNA): TGTGCCAGCAGTGAAGTGGTGGGGGAGCAGTTCTTC.

The chain links TRBV21-1 to TRBJ1-2. TRBV21-1 counts as a pseudogene. CDR3 length equals 16 residues. The CDR3 region is CATLRDPAAAHYGYTF. In DNA form, the CDR3 reads TGTGCCACCCTCCGGGACCCGGCTGCCGCGCACTATGGCTACACCTTC.

The J gene is TRBJ1-6, the V gene TRBV30; maybe TRBD1 (5 bases). Trimming removed 0 bases from V and 10 bases from J, with 13 bases in between. The CDR3 covers 14 residues. The germline V gene encodes CDR1 GTSNPN and CDR2 SVGIG (reference sequence). CDR3: CAWSVPGAGSPLHF. The CDR3 DNA reads as TGTGCCTGGAGTGTTCCCGGGGCCGGCTCACCCCTCCACTTT.

The chain recombines TRBV27 with TRBJ1-2; D gene unclear. The germline CDR1 and CDR2 sequences are MNHEY and SMNVEV (reference sequence). Trimming left V 3 bases short and J 7 bases short, with 18 bases between. The CDR3 runs to 15 residues. CDR3 sequence: CASSFRPNNPTGYTF. DNA of the CDR3: TGTGCCAGCAGTTTCCGACCGAACAACCCGACTGGCTACACCTTC.

This clone was seen more than once but under ten times. The V gene is TRBV18, the J gene TRBJ1-6; possibly TRBD1 for D (6 bases). This CDR3 has 16 amino acids. Germline V gene lookup returns CDR1 KGHSH and CDR2 LQKENI. The V end was cut by 6 bases, the J end by 8 bases, with 20 bases between. CDR3 sequence: CASSLESGRGDSPLHF. As DNA, the CDR3 is TGTGCCAGCTCCCTTGAGTCCGGCAGGGGTGATTCACCCCTCCACTTT.